The present entry profiles one T cell receptor beta chain with its context. No antigen is known for it. These data are taken from a study of cytomegalovirus exposure and HLA in healthy donors. Whole-study findings and limits: Altogether, some 170 TCR beta chains were recorded as cytomegalovirus-associated. A cluster of highly shared sequence variants was likely a sequencing artifact. Presence/absence results assume similar sequencing depth per donor, which may not hold.

PCR primers comprised 60 Vbeta and 13 Jbeta primers. Method: immunoSEQ multiplex PCR; TCRdb's copy keeps in-frame clones and lacks some. The sample includes 150,000 to 200,000 clones, roughly 78% of them seen just once. Trimming shortened V by 3 bases and J by 7 bases, and 14 bases separated the two germline ends. This CDR3 comprises 14 residues. Germline loops: CDR1 SGHTS, CDR2 YDEGEE. The receptor comes from a woman aged 45-65 years in good health and CMV-seropositive. Specimen: PBMCs. The chain couples TRBV5-8 to TRBJ1-5; possibly TRBD1 for D (5 bases). The CDR3 bases are TGTGCCAGCAGCTCTTCCGGGACTAGGCAGCCCCAGCATTTT. This encodes CASSSSGTRQPQHF.